The entry that follows covers one T cell receptor beta chain sequence. The data derive from a study of blood T cell repertoires in COVID-19. Data came from immunoSEQ multiplex PCR; TCRdb stores just in-frame clones and leaves some out. The sample contains roughly 100,000 clones, over 65% of which appear only once. Between the trimmed V and J ends, which lost 4 bases and 10 bases, there was a span of 8 bases. Germline CDR1 reads DFQATT; CDR2 reads SNEGSKA (reference sequence). CDR3 size: 10 residues. The rearrangement uses TRBV20-1 and TRBJ2-1; D gene unclear. The source is a human donor in a cohort sampled during active COVID-19. The sample taken for sequencing was peripheral blood. This chain's CDR3 is CSAKLLEQFF. The CDR3 DNA reads as TGCAGTGCTAAACTGCTAGAGCAGTTCTTC.